The clone carrying this T cell receptor beta chain was observed many times. Antigen unknown. Read sequence stops 3 residues before the CDR3 end, and the germline J gene provides the missing end. These data come from a study of T cell clonality in common variable immunodeficiency. The CDR3 is made up of 15 amino acids. After removal of 5 bases from V and 2 bases from J, the junction contained 11 bases not matched to a gene. Germline loops: CDR1 DFQATT, CDR2 SNEGSKA (reference sequence). Generated by immunoSEQ multiplex PCR, the TCRdb table keeps only in-frame clones and is missing some. This repertoire holds some 60,000 clones, and none appear only once. The study, taken as a whole, reports: CVID patient heterogeneity limited repertoire-clinical complication correlations. T cell subpopulation sequencing would be needed to explain CVID clonality.

Patients and controls were mostly of Caucasian heritage. Heparinized whole blood, roughly 5 to 8.5 ml, came from each donor. The origin of this receptor is a person aged 18 to 69 in good health. The source material was peripheral blood mononuclear cells. The rearrangement uses TRBV20-1 and TRBJ2-7; 8 nucleotides match TRBD2. CDR3 DNA, as far as it was read: TGCAGTGCTCTAAATCTAGCGGGCGACACCTACGAG. Protein product: CSALNLAGDTYE. The full CDR3 protein reads CSALNLAGDTYEQYF.